This T cell receptor beta chain was documented in a study of T cell repertoires and Cas9 in healthy adults. As for the study in general: CD4 and CD8 compartments: SpCas9-reactive T cells profiled for potency, cytotoxicity, lineage. The study's findings and limits: SpCas9-reactive effector T cells were reportedly restrained in vitro by SpCas9-reactive regulatory T cells.

Only in-frame clones appear in the TCRdb table, and some are missing; sequencing was by immunoSEQ multiplex PCR. The table lists tens of thousands of clones, 85% to 95% of them singletons. CDR1 is LNHDA and CDR2 is SQIVND in the germline V gene (reference sequence). The V and J ends lost 10 bases and 0 bases respectively, with 19 bases between them. CDR3 length equals 17 residues. Details on this clone: The antigen is not known.

Sequenced material: CD4+ effector T cells (CD127+, CD25-, CD137-, CD154-) from PBMCs; culture status not recorded. This receptor was taken from a human donor in good health. V is TRBV19 and J is TRBJ2-6, with D possibly matching TRBD1 (5 bases). CDR3: CATSPPQDSSGANVLTF. CDR3 sequence (DNA): TGTGCCACCTCGCCCCCACAGGATAGCTCTGGGGCCAACGTCCTGACTTTC.